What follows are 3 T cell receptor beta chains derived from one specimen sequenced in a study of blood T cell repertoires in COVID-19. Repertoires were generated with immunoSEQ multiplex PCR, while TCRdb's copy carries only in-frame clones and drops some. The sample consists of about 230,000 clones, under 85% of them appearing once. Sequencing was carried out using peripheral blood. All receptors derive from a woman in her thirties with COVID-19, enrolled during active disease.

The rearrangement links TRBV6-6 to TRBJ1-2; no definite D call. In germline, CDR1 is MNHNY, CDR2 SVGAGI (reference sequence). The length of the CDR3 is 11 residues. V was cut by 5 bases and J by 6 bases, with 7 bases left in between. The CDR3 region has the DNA TGTGCCAGCAGTCCCCGTGATGGCTACACCTTC. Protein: CASSPRDGYTF.

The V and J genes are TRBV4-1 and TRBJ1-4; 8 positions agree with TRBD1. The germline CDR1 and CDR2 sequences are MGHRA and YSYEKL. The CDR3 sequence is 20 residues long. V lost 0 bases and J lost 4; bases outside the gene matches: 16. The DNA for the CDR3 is TGCGCCAGCAGCCAAGAAGAAATAGGAGTGGCGACAGGGGTTAATGAAAAACTGTTTTTT. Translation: CASSQEEIGVATGVNEKLFF.

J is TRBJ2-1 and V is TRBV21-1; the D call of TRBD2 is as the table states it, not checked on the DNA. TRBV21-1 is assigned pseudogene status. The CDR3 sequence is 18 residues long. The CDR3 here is CASSNIFTRLGPYNEQFF. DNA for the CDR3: TGTGCCAGCAGCAACATCTTTACTAGGTTGGGCCCCTACAATGAGCAGTTCTTC.